This TCR beta chain was captured by sequencing in a study of glioma-infiltrating T cells. The iRepertoire nested amplicon-rescue multiplex PCR amplified TCR alpha and beta CDR3s from RNA. Tissue mRNA or PBMC total RNA, roughly 95-400 ng, went into one-step reverse transcription and amplification. TCRdb processed the multiplex PCR reads anew with MiXCR; each CDR3 protein has one entry. Of approximately 89,000 distinct CDR3 sequences in the sample, roughly 23% were seen once. A word on this clonotype: Its antigen is unidentified.

Per the germline V gene, CDR1 is SQVTM and CDR2 is ANQGSEA. Losses at the gene ends were 3 bases for V and 1 base for J; bases not matched to a gene: 3. There are 14 residues in the CDR3. General study points: Very few CDR3 sequences were shared between tissue and blood. Tissue-blood divergence was below expectation in non-neoplastic patients, above in gliomas.

The clonotype was recovered from a human donor with low-grade glioma or glioblastoma, undergoing nonglioma brain surgery, or in good health (not recorded which). The sequenced sample was glioma tissue, nonneoplastic brain tissue, or PBMCs (not recorded which). This chain links TRBV29-1 with TRBJ2-1, with TRBD2 matching 7 bases. CDR3 sequence (DNA): TGCAGCGTTGATCCCGGGGGGTCCTACAATGAGCAGTTCTTC. Protein: CSVDPGGSYNEQFF.